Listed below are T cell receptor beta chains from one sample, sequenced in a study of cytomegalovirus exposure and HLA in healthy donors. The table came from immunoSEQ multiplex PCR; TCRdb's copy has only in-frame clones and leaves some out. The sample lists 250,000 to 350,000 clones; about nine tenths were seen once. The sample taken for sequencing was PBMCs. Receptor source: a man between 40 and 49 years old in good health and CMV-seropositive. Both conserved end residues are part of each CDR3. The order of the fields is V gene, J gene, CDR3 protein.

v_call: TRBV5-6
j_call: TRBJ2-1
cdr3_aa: CASSFRAGVEQFF

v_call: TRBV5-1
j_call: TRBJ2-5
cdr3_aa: CASSLELAPSGRETQYF

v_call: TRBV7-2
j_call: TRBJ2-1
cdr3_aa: CASSLAGLAAYNEQFF

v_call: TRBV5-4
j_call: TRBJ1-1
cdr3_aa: CASWLQGPTPEAFF

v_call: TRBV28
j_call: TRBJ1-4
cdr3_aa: CASREVQGFNEKLFF

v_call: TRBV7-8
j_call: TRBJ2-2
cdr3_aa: CASSSPRQGYTGELFF

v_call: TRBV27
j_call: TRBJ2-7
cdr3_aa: CASSLGGRALAYEQYF

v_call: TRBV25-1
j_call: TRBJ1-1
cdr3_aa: CASTSRGRGNTEAFF

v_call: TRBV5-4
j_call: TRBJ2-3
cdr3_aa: CASSLVGESTDTQYF

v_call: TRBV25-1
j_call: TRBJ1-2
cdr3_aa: CASGEGGKGYTF

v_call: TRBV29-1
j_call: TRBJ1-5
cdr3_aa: CSVSQGNNQPQHF

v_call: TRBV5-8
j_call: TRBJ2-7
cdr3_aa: CASSTLDSGPYEQYF

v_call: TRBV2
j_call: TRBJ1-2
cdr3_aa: CASRGTVEFDSYGYTF